The next 6 T cell receptor beta chains were all read from a single sample in a study of lung T cells in sarcoidosis with Löfgren's syndrome. TCRdb reprocessed the reads with MiXCR, giving one entry per CDR3 protein. In the table there are fewer than 80,000 distinct CDR3 sequences, 21% of which are singletons. The sample consisted of CD4+ T cells from PBMCs. These receptors were taken from a human donor with sarcoidosis (Löfgren's syndrome or another form), or a control subject (not recorded which).

This clonotype was seen at least ten times. The chain couples TRBV6-1 to TRBJ2-1, with 10 bases lining up with TRBD1. The CDR3 is 15 residues long. The germline V gene has CDR1 MNHNS and CDR2 SASEGT. V trimming: 5 bases; J trimming: 8 bases; junction bases outside the gene matches: 9. DNA for the CDR3: TGTGCCAGCAGTCGGACAGGGGGGGGTAGGGATGAGCAGTTCTTC. Encoded protein: CASSRTGGGRDEQFF.

The table lists this clonotype with many counts. This rearrangement joins TRBV7-9 to TRBJ1-5, with unresolved D. The CDR3 has 13 amino acids. Germline assignment: CDR1 SEHNR and CDR2 FQNEAQ (reference sequence). Trimming left V 0 bases short and J 3 bases short, with 3 bases between. Here the CDR3 DNA reads TGTGCCAGCAGCTTAGCTCCCAATCAGCCCCAGCATTTT. Translating gives CASSLAPNQPQHF.

This clonotype was counted many times. The chain couples TRBV6-1 to TRBJ2-7; D tentatively reads TRBD1 or TRBD2 (5 bases each). Between the trimmed V and J ends, which lost 5 bases and 2 bases, there was a span of 16 bases. The germline gives CDR1 MNHNS, CDR2 SASEGT. The CDR3 is made up of 15 amino acids. CDR3 sequence (DNA): TGTGCCAGCAGTAACGGGCGTGGGGGTGCCTACGAGCAGTACTTC. This sequence encodes CASSNGRGGAYEQYF.

This clonotype occurred a few times. The J gene is TRBJ2-3, the V gene TRBV5-1; 12 bases are a match to TRBD1. This CDR3 is 16 amino acids long. The germline gives CDR1 SGHRS, CDR2 YFSETQ. J was trimmed by 1 base and V by 4 bases; bases with no gene match: 4. The CDR3 is CASSPGQGARTDTQYF. The CDR3 DNA reads TGCGCCAGCAGCCCGGGACAGGGGGCTCGCACAGATACGCAGTATTTT.

Ten or more counts support this clonotype. This rearrangement joins TRBV27 to TRBJ2-7, with TRBD2 matching 9 bases. V dropped 3 bases and J dropped 6; count of bases not matched to a gene: 9. CDR1 and CDR2 (germline): MNHEY, SMNVEV (reference sequence). The CDR3 loop spans 15 amino acids. The CDR3 loop reads CASSFGAGGGPEQYF. In DNA form, the CDR3 reads TGTGCCAGCAGTTTTGGCGCGGGAGGGGGCCCCGAGCAGTACTTC.

This clonotype was found many times. The chain combines TRBV20-1 with TRBJ2-1, with TRBD1 matching over 8 bases. Germline V CDR1 and CDR2: DFQATT, SNEGSKA (reference sequence). After removal of 3 bases from V and 5 bases from J, the junction contained 9 bases not matched to a gene. CDR3 length: 15 residues. In DNA, the CDR3 is TGCAGTGCTAGTGAATACAGGGGGAAAAACAATGAGCAGTTCTTC. This sequence encodes CSASEYRGKNNEQFF.